One TCR beta chain is described in this entry. No cognate antigen has been identified for it. No quality values exist for individual bases; no much larger clone is one base distant. This same CDR3 is encoded by further DNA sequences in the sample. This sample is part of a study of cytomegalovirus exposure and HLA in healthy donors (TCRdb year 2017). Regarding the complete study: According to an earlier analysis of 587 of the donors, about 179 million T cells yielded 117 million unique TCR beta sequences and roughly 280 Gb of sequence data. A later genetic analysis took genome-wide SNP genotypes for about 55% of the roughly 700 donors and used that subset as a discovery cohort. All discovery cohort repertoires had been generated on a single sequencing platform. Of the roughly 390 genotyped donors, approximately 82% fell in the genetic ancestry cluster associated with self-reported Caucasian donors. In a later analysis, previously published TCR beta repertoires from more than 500 donors were re-analyzed and high-resolution HLA genotyping was added so that TCR occurrence patterns could be studied. The study profiled the T cell repertoires of about 640 subjects by immunosequencing and related them to cytomegalovirus serostatus. The study aimed to test whether cataloging public T cell receptors could reveal signatures of past pathogen exposure. About 280 gigabases of sequencing data and about 92 million unique TCR sequences made up an early release that covered approximately 700 HLA-typed donors. In an earlier analysis of a few hundred of the donors, high-throughput TCR beta sequencing was used to judge whether each TCR beta V gene segment behaved as functional or pseudogenic. Donor age, sex, ethnicity and CMV serostatus were collected together with the repertoire data. Typing coverage differed by locus: A, B, C, DRB1 and DQB1 were typed in roughly 620-630 donors, DQA1 in about 510, DPA1 in over 600, and DPB1 in approximately 450. The study combined high-throughput TCR immunosequencing, statistical association of individual TCRs with disease status, and machine learning to predict cytomegalovirus infection status. Besides the first cohort of 550 to 750 subjects, a separate validation cohort made up of roughly 120 different subjects was used. Rather than using new phenotypic data, the later analysis identified candidate immune exposures from TCR beta sequences and from how often those sequences occurred across donors. A handful of DR-DQ haplotypes were handled as single units for association and clustering because linkage in the cohort was strong. HLA typing included class I and class II loci at four-digit resolution. Across 300 to 400 genotyped donors of the cohort, an average of approximately 240,000 unique TCR beta nucleotide sequences per donor were sequenced, and approximately 17% of those sequences were non-productive.

V and J are truncated by 4 bases and 4 bases respectively, leaving an intervening sequence of 7 bases. The CDR3 starts with the cysteine, ends with the phenylalanine, and has 12 residues. Left in the record is the CDR3 DNA by itself, 36 bases read in frame from the first base. CDR1 SNHLY and CDR2 FYNNEI are derived from the germline V gene. Study-wide findings and limitations: CMV serostatus was the only immune exposure information available for the cohort. Because counts were too low, some 17 rarely observed V segments, including chromosome 9 orphons, were left out of the earlier analysis of 587 of the donors. In a later analysis, several top co-occurrence clusters were reported to appear linked to parvovirus B19, influenza, CMV and Epstein-Barr virus. An earlier analysis of roughly 570 of the donors showed that most TCR beta V segments appeared in productive rearrangements either about 87% or about 30% of the time, which broadly matched IMGT annotations. In a later analysis, HLA-associated TCR beta chains showed more clonal expansion and lower generation probabilities than non-associated chains that were equally common. The cohort was sequenced for TCR beta chains only, and without alpha or paired-chain data the features that could be detected were limited. Some IMGT-functional V segments, including TRBV6-2 and TRBV6-3, could not be told apart with the 87-base-pair reads, so those segments were excluded. Presence/absence analyses assumed roughly uniform sequencing depth across donors, an assumption that may not hold. The sequencing pipeline was judged likely to have produced a cluster of highly shared sequence variants as a technical artifact. The classifier was reported to diagnose cytomegalovirus status with high specificity and sensitivity in both the original cohort and the validation cohort. HLA typing was unavailable for some donors at each locus, so association tests used only the typed subset. Correlated functional status among segregating V segments might be attributable to linkage disequilibrium, but an unknown experimental factor could not be ruled out. While some public TCRs were present in many individuals, most TCR sequences turned up only very rarely across donors. Specific HLA alleles were associated with 15,000 to 20,000 TCR beta sequences at a false discovery rate of 0.05 in a later analysis. The study gave a list of about 170 TCR beta chains associated with cytomegalovirus. Assigning TCR associations to individual alleles was difficult when HLA alleles, especially DR and DQ, strongly co-occurred. A few of the identified cytomegalovirus-associated TCR beta chains were confirmed in vitro to be specific for cytomegalovirus antigens. In a later analysis, TCR association rates were found to vary across HLA loci, with the most associated TCRs seen for DRB1 alleles and the fewest for HLA-C alleles. A further reported finding was that TCR beta sequences accurately predicted the HLA-A and HLA-B alleles for most subjects in the first cohort. V-gene and J-gene trimming of TCR beta chains was associated with a missense DCLRE1C variant in a later genetic analysis, and the association was replicated in an independent cohort. The authors suggested that the approach could potentially be generalized to other disease states and immunological phenotypes. A later analysis found that most CMV-associated TCR beta chains appeared HLA-restricted, with HLA associations seemingly driven largely by CMV exposure. According to a later genetic analysis, donors in an Asian-associated ancestry cluster had fewer N-insertions in productive TCRs than the approximately 630-donor mean.

Libraries were made using the immunoSEQ multiplex PCR assay. A mixture of 60 forward primers for TCR Vbeta segments and 13 reverse primers for TCR Jbeta segments was used in the multiplex PCR. The CDR3 region of rearranged TCR beta genes was amplified from genomic DNA by a multiplex PCR assay. The amplified TCR beta libraries were sequenced on the Illumina HiSeq System as 87-base-pair reads. Regarding the original processing steps: In a later analysis, tens of millions of unique TCR beta chains were counted across the roughly 610 repertoires, and roughly 11 million of these chains were shared by at least two donors. Raw reads were error-corrected and collapsed into unique sequences with a nearest-neighbor algorithm that merged closely related sequences to remove PCR and sequencing errors. Alignment of CDR3 sequences to IMGT reference sequences was used to assign V, D and J gene segments. For a sequence to be retained, a match of at least six nucleotides was required to both a V gene segment and a J gene segment. Rearrangements were classified as productive when the CDR3 lacked stop codons and remained in frame with V and J, and all other rearrangements were classified as non-productive. Following IMGT convention, CDR3 was defined as the stretch from the second conserved V-encoded cysteine to the conserved J-encoded phenylalanine. The earlier analysis of a few hundred of the donors excluded any sequence lacking an unambiguous match to a single V gene segment. An earlier analysis of 450 to 650 of the donors called V segments functional above 56.7% productive rearrangements and segregating when the between-donor standard deviation exceeded 5%. A statistical classification framework was built for diagnosing cytomegalovirus status from the catalog of TCR beta chain sequences. In a later analysis, TCR nucleotide sequences were compared against IMGT/GENE-DB human TR gene sequences so that V and J genes could be assigned. The TCRdist pipeline was used in a later analysis to assign CDR3 sequences and most-parsimonious VDJ recombination scenarios. In a later analysis, each TCR beta chain was defined by its CDR3 amino acid sequence together with its V-gene family, and reads lacking a unique V-gene family were excluded. A later analysis removed over 500 highly shared, low-generation-probability nucleotide sequences to deal with suspected cross-contamination and a sequencing artifact. In a later analysis, a clonal expansion index was calculated for each public chain from normalized within-repertoire ranks of inferred template counts. In a later analysis, generation probabilities were computed using a VDJ recombination model fitted to out-of-frame rearrangements, and the results were checked against IGoR. Hypergeometric tests were used in a later analysis to score TCR-TCR, TCR-HLA and TCR-CMV co-occurrence, with a repertoire-size bias correction applied to the TCR pairs. In a later analysis, false discovery rates were estimated by permuting HLA or CMV assignments 20 times. A later analysis grouped co-occurring TCRs with DBSCAN, adding TCRdist sequence similarity when clustering within HLA-allele-positive subsets. For co-occurrence clustering, repertoires with fewer than 30,000 or more than 120,000 public chains were excluded, along with roughly 5 repertoires with anomalous nucleotide sharing. TCRdb mirrors the immuneACCESS table, restricted to in-frame sequences. Some clones are absent from its copies; in checked studies, under half trace to an unresolved V gene, and the reason for the others is unknown. Clone size and V and J calls were adopted from that table, with D and trimming inferred from the DNA. This sample is represented by about 160,000 clones; about 80% of them were singletons. Clones ranked in the top ten supply over 0.95% of the sample.

The cohort was made up of 666 healthy bone marrow donors. At the time of sampling, every cohort member was nominally healthy, though immune exposures that went unrecorded were likely present. The donor tested CMV seropositive and was one of the 289 seropositive cohort members. A peripheral blood sample was provided by each donor, and peripheral blood mononuclear cells were used for TCR beta sequencing. The Qiagen DNeasy Blood Extraction Kit was used to extract genomic DNA from the blood cell samples. The chain joins TRBV2 to TRBJ2-5; TRBD2 could be the D gene, as 5 bases match. Material for sequencing was PBMCs. This receptor was taken from a woman in her forties or fifties in good health and CMV-seropositive. The DNA reads as follows: TGTGCCAGCAGTGTCGGAGGAGAGACCCAGTACTTC. It translates to CASSVGGETQYF. The CDR3, completed at both ends by the reference TRBV2 and TRBJ2-5 genes, gives the full variable domain EPEVTQTPSHQVTQMGQEVILRCVPISNHLYFYWYRQILGQKVEFLVSFYNNEISEKSEIFDDQFSVERPDGSNFTLKIRSTKLEDSAMYFCASSVGGETQYFGPGTRLLVL.